The sequence of this T cell receptor (beta chain) was determined in a study of blood T cell repertoires in COVID-19. In the authors' methods: Cell counts per sample came from amplifying reference gene primers. Repertoires were generated with immunoSEQ multiplex PCR, while TCRdb's copy carries only in-frame clones and drops some. The DNA was the basis for D and trimming; V, J and clone size are from that table. Here the sample spans some 220,000 clones, less than 85% being singletons. The CDR3 is 14 residues long. CDR1 and CDR2 (germline): LNHDA, SQIVND (reference sequence). V was cut by 4 bases and J by 4 bases, with 11 bases left in between.

The specimen sequenced was peripheral blood. The chain carries TRBV19 and TRBJ2-1, with D unresolved. The TCR comes from a woman between 65 and 79 years old with acute or convalescent COVID-19. CDR3 sequence reads: CASSTQTTYNEQFF. The CDR3 DNA follows: TGTGCCAGTAGTACCCAGACAACTTACAATGAGCAGTTCTTC.